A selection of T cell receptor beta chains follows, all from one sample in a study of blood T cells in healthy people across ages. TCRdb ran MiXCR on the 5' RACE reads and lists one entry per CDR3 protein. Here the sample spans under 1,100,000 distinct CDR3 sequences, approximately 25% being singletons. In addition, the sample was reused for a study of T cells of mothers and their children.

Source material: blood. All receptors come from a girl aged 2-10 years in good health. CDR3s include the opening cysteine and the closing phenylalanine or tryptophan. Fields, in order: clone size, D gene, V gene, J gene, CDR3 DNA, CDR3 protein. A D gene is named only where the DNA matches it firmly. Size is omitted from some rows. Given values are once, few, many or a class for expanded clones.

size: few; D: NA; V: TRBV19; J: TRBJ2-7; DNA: TGTGCCTGTTCGGGACTTTCGAACGTGTACGAGCAGTACTTC; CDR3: CACSGLSNVYEQYF
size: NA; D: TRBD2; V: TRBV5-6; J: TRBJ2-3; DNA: TGTGCCAGCAGCTACCAGGGACTAGCGGGATCACCCCATCAGTATTTT; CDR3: CASSYQGLAGSPHQYF
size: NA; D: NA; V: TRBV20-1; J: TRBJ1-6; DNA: TGCAGTGCTCGCGACTACCGGGGGGACCCTAATTCACCCCTCCACTTT; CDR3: CSARDYRGDPNSPLHF
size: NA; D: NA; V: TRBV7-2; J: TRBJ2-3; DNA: TGTGCCAGCAGCTTAGTACTGGGGGGGGCCGGGGATACGCAGTATTTT; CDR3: CASSLVLGGAGDTQYF
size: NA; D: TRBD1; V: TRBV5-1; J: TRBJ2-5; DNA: TGCGCCAGGACCTACAGGGGGCGCTGGGAGACCCAGTACTTC; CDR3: CARTYRGRWETQYF
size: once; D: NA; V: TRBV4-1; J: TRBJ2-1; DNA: TGCGCCAGCAGCCAAGATAATACTCACCAATGGGAGCAGTTCTTC; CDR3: CASSQDNTHQWEQFF
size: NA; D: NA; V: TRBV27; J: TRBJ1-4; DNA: TGTGCCAGCAGAATGGACTATACTAATGAAAAACTGTTTTTT; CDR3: CASRMDYTNEKLFF
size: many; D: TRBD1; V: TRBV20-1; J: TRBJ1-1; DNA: TGCAGTGCCTATGGGACAGGATTGGGCACTGAAGCTTTCTTT; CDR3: CSAYGTGLGTEAFF
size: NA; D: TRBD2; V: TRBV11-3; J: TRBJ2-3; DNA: TGTGCCAGCAGCCCGGGACTAGCGGAGTATACGCAGTATTTT; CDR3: CASSPGLAEYTQYF
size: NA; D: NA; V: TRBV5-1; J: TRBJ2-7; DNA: TGCGCCAGCAGCGAGGGATCCTACTACGAGCAGTACTTC; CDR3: CASSEGSYYEQYF
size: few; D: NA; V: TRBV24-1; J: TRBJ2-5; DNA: TGTGCCTCCTCCGAGGCAACGACTAACCCGAGGGGGACCCAGTACTTC; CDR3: CASSEATTNPRGTQYF
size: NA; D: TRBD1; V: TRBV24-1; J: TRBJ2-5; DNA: TGTGCCACCAGTGATTTGGGGACAGAACAAGAGACCCGGTACTTC; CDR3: CATSDLGTEQETRYF
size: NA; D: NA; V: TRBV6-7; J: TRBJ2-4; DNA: TGTGCCAGCAGTCCAAACGGCGGGCTAGCCAAAAACATTCAGTACTTC; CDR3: CASSPNGGLAKNIQYF
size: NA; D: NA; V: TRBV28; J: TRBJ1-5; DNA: TGTGCCAGCAGGGCAAGCAGGGTGAATAGCAATCAGCCCCAGCATTTT; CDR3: CASRASRVNSNQPQHF
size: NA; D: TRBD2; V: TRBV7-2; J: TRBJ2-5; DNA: TGTGCCAGCAGCTTACGGGCTAGCGGGGGCATAAAAGAGACCCAGTACTTC; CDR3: CASSLRASGGIKETQYF
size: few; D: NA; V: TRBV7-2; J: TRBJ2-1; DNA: TGTGCCAGCAGCTTAGTGGGAAGTGTGGGATTCGAGCAGTTCTTC; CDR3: CASSLVGSVGFEQFF
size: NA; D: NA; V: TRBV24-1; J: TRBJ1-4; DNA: TGTGCCACCAGTGACCCGAAGGAGGGAGCAACTAATGAAAAACTGTTTTTT; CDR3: CATSDPKEGATNEKLFF
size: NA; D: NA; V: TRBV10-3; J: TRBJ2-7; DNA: TGTGCCACCCTCGGGGGCTCCTACGAGCAGTACTTC; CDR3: CATLGGSYEQYF
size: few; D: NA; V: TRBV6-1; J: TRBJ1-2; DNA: TGTGCCAGCAGTGAAGCATCGCAGGGCGGGGGCGAGCCTGGCTACACCTTC; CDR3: CASSEASQGGGEPGYTF
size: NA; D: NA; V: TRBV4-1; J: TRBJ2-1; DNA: TGCGCCAGCAGCCAAGAGACGGGGACTGAGCAGTTCTTC; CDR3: CASSQETGTEQFF
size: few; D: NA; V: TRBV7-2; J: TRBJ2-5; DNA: TGTGCCAGCAGCTTCCCGGGGGGCCGGGAGACCCAGTACTTC; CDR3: CASSFPGGRETQYF
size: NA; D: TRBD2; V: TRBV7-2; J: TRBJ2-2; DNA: TGTGCCAGCAGCTACCTAGCGGGAGGGAGCACCGGGGAGCTGTTTTTT; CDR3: CASSYLAGGSTGELFF
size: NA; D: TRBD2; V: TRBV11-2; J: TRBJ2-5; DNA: TGTGCCAGCAGCTTAGCTGGGGGGGAAAACCAGTACTTC; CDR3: CASSLAGGENQYF
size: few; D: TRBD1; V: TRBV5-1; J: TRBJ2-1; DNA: TGCGCCAGCAGCTTGGGACAGGGAAAGGATGAGCAGTTCTTC; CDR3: CASSLGQGKDEQFF
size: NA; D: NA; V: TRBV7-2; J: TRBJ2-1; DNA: TGTGCCAGCAGCTTAACCCTATTTGAGCAGTTCTTC; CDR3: CASSLTLFEQFF
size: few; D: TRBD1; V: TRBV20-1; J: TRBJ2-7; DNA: TGCAGTGCTAGACAACAGGGGGCCTACGAGCAGTACTTC; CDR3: CSARQQGAYEQYF
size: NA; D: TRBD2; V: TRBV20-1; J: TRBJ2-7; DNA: TGCAGTGCTAGCCCCGGGGCGGGGGGCCTTTACGAGCAGTACTTC; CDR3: CSASPGAGGLYEQYF
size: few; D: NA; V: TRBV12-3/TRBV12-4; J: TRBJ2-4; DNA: TGTGCCAGCAGCACCGACGGGAGACGGGGACAGTACTTC; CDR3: CASSTDGRRGQYF
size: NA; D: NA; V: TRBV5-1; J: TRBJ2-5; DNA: TGCGCCAGCAGCTCCGACTACCCACAAGAGACCCAGTACTTC; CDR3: CASSSDYPQETQYF
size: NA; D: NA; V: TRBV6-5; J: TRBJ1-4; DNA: TGTGCCAGCAGTACCGGACGCCGGGGGGAAAAACTGTTTTTT; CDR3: CASSTGRRGEKLFF
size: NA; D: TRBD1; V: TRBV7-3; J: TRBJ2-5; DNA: TGTGCCAGCGCCGGGGGCCCAGGGGGCGAGACCCAGTACTTC; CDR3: CASAGGPGGETQYF
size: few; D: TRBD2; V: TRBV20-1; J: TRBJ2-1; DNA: TGCAGTGCTAGAGATCTCCAGCCGAGGACTAGCGGGGGAACAGCTAGCTCCTACAATGAGCAGTTCTTC; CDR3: CSARDLQPRTSGGTASSYNEQFF
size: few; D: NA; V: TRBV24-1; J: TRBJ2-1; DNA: TGTGCCACCAGTGGTGGACAGTACAATGAGCAGTTCTTC; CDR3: CATSGGQYNEQFF
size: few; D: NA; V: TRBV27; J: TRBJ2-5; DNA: TGTGCCAGCAGTTTACTCGGGACCGGGGAGACCCAGTACTTC; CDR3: CASSLLGTGETQYF
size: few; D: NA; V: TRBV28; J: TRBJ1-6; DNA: TGTGCCAGCAGTATACAGGGAGATTCACCCCTCCACTTT; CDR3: CASSIQGDSPLHF
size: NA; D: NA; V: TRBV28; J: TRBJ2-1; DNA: TGTGCCAGCACCACCGGGACAAGCTCCTACAATGAGCAGTTCTTC; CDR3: CASTTGTSSYNEQFF
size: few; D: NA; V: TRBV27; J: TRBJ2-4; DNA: TGTGCCAGCAGACGGGGAATTTGGGAAAACATTCAGTACTTC; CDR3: CASRRGIWENIQYF
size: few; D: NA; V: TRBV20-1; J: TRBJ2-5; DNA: TGCAGTGCTATCCCACTAGGAGACGAAGAGACCCAGTACTTC; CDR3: CSAIPLGDEETQYF
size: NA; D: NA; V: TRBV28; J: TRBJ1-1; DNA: TGTGCCAGCAGGGGGATGGACACTGAAGCTTTCTTT; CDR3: CASRGMDTEAFF
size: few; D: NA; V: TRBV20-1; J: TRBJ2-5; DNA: TGCAGTGCTAGTAAATGTGGCGGGACCCAGTACTTC; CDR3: CSASKCGGTQYF
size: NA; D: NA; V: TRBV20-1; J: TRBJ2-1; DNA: TGCAGTGCCGCTCTGCCTGGCCCGTCCTACAATGAGCAGTTCTTC; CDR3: CSAALPGPSYNEQFF
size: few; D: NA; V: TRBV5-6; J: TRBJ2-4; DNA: TGTGCCAGCAGCTTGTCATACGGGGTGGCCATTCAGTACTTC; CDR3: CASSLSYGVAIQYF
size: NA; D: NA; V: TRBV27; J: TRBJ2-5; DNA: TGTGCCAGCAGTTCGATCAGGGGGGGAGACGAAGAGACCCAGTACTTC; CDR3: CASSSIRGGDEETQYF
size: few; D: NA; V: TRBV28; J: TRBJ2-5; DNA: TGTGCCAGCAGTTTACCTACCCAAAGGGGACCGGGAGAGACCCAGTACTTC; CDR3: CASSLPTQRGPGETQYF
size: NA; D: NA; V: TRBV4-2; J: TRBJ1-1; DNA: TGTGCCAGCAGCCAAGGTGCCCCGAACACTGAAGCTTTCTTT; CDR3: CASSQGAPNTEAFF
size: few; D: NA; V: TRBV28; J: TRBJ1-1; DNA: TGTGCCAGCAGTTTATCTTGGTCAGACCCCCTGAACACTGAAGCTTTCTTT; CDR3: CASSLSWSDPLNTEAFF
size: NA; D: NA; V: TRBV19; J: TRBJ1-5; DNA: TGTGCCAGTAGTATCGAACAGTCTTATCAGCCCCAGCATTTT; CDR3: CASSIEQSYQPQHF
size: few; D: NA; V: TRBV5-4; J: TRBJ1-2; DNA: TGTGCCAGCAGCCCGCCCCCCCAGGGGAACTATGGCTACACCTTC; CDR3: CASSPPPQGNYGYTF
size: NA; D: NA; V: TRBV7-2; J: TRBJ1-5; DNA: TGTGCCAGCAGCTACTCCCTAGAGGGGCCCCAGCATTTT; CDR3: CASSYSLEGPQHF
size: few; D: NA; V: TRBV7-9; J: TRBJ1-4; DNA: TGTGCCAGCAGCTTAGTCCCCTCGCTCCGGGGTGAAAAACTGTTTTTT; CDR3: CASSLVPSLRGEKLFF
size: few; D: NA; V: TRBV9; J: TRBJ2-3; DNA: TGTGCCAGCCGGGACGGTCTTTCGGATACGCAGTATTTT; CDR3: CASRDGLSDTQYF
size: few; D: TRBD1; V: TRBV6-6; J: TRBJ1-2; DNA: TGTGCCAGCAGTTACTCGAAACCCGACAGGGAAGACGGCTACACCTTC; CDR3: CASSYSKPDREDGYTF